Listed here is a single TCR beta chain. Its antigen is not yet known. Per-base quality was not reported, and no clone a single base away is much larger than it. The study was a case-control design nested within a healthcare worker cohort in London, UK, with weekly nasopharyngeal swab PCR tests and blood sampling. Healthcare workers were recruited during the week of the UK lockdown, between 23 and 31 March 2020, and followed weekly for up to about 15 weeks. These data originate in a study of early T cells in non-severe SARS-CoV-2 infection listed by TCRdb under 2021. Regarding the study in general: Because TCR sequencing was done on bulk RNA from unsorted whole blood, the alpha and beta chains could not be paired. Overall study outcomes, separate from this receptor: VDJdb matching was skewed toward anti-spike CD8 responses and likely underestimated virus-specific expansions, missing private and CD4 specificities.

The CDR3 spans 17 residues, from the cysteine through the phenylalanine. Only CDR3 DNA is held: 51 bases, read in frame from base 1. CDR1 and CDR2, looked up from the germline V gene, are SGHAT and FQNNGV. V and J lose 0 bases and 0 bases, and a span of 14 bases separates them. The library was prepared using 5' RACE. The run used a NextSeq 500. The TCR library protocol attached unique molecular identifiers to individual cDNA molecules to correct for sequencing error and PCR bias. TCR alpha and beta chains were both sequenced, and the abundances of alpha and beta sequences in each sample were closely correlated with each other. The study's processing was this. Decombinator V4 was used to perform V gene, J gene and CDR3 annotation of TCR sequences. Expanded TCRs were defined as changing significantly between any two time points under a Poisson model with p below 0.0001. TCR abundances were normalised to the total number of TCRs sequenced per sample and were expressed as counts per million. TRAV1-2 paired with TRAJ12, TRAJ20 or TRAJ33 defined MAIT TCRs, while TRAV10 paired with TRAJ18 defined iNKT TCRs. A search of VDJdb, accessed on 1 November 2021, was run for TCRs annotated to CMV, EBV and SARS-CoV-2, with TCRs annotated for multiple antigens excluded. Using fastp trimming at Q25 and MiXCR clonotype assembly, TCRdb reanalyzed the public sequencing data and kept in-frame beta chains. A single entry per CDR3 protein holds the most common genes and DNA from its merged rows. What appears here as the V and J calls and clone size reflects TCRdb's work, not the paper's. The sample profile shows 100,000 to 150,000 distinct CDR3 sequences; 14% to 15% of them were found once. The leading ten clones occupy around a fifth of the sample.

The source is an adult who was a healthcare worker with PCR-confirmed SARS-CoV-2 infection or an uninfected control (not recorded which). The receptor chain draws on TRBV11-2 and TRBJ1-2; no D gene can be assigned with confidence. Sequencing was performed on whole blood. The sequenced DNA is TGTGCCAGCAGCTTAGATAGTAGTAGAACATCTAACTATGGCTACACCTTC. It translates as CASSLDSSRTSNYGYTF.